The entry that follows covers one TCR beta chain sequence. Trimming shortened V by 3 bases and J by 5 bases, and 14 bases separated the two germline ends. Germline V gene data show CDR1 as MRHNA and CDR2 as SNTAGT. The CDR3 runs to 15 residues. The data were obtained in a study of control samples from healthy donors and cancer patients. The table came from immunoSEQ multiplex PCR; TCRdb's copy has only in-frame clones and leaves some out. The sample contains about 170,000 clones, roughly 91% of which appear only once. The chain links TRBV6-4 to TRBJ2-1; tentatively, D is TRBD1 or TRBD2 (5 bases each). The receptor was isolated from a woman aged 25-40 years in good health. Sequenced sample: blood. The CDR3 loop reads CASSEGESGNNEQFF. The CDR3 DNA sequence: TGTGCCAGCAGTGAGGGGGAGAGTGGAAACAATGAGCAGTTCTTC.